This is a list of T cell receptor beta chains from one sample in a study of control samples from healthy donors and cancer patients. The repertoire was sequenced with immunoSEQ multiplex PCR; TCRdb's copy has only in-frame clones and lacks some. The sample has 120,000 to 150,000 clones; over 85% are singletons. The specimen was blood. The source of these receptors is a man aged 30-40 years in good health. Both conserved end residues are part of each CDR3. The order of the fields is D gene, J gene, clone size, V gene, CDR3 protein, CDR3 DNA. D genes are given only for firm matches. Not all rows give a size; the values are once, few, many and, for expanded clones, a class.

D gene: TRBD2; J gene: TRBJ2-1; clone size: -; V gene: TRBV6-5; CDR3 protein: CASRPGTSGYNEQFF; CDR3 DNA: TGTGCCAGCAGGCCCGGGACTAGCGGATACAATGAGCAGTTCTTC
D gene: TRBD2; J gene: TRBJ2-7; clone size: -; V gene: TRBV18; CDR3 protein: CASSNIPGTSGTYEQYF; CDR3 DNA: TGTGCCAGCTCCAATATTCCCGGGACTAGCGGGACCTACGAGCAGTACTTC
D gene: TRBD2; J gene: TRBJ2-7; clone size: -; V gene: TRBV28; CDR3 protein: CASSTTGLAGRYEQYF; CDR3 DNA: TGTGCCAGCAGCACCACGGGACTAGCGGGAAGGTACGAGCAGTACTTC
D gene: TRBD2; J gene: TRBJ2-6; clone size: once; V gene: TRBV7-8; CDR3 protein: CASSHGLAGGGGANVLTF; CDR3 DNA: TGTGCCAGCAGCCACGGACTAGCGGGAGGAGGTGGGGCCAACGTCCTGACTTTC
D gene: -; J gene: TRBJ2-7; clone size: few; V gene: TRBV21-1; CDR3 protein: CASKGLAGVVSYEQYF; CDR3 DNA: TGTGCCAGCAAGGGACTAGCGGGAGTTGTCTCCTACGAGCAGTACTTC
D gene: TRBD1; J gene: TRBJ2-1; clone size: -; V gene: TRBV28; CDR3 protein: CASSFRTGGPVLRDNEQFF; CDR3 DNA: TGTGCCAGCAGTTTTCGGACAGGGGGCCCCGTGTTAAGGGACAATGAGCAGTTCTTC
D gene: -; J gene: TRBJ1-1; clone size: -; V gene: TRBV4-1; CDR3 protein: CASSQVPKNTEAFF; CDR3 DNA: TGCGCCAGCAGCCAAGTCCCTAAAAACACTGAAGCTTTCTTT
D gene: -; J gene: TRBJ2-3; clone size: -; V gene: TRBV11-3; CDR3 protein: CASSLVDSWQYF; CDR3 DNA: TGTGCCAGCAGCTTAGTGGACAGTTGGCAGTATTTT
D gene: TRBD1; J gene: TRBJ2-7; clone size: -; V gene: TRBV6-6; CDR3 protein: CASSYSIWQGDYEQYF; CDR3 DNA: TGTGCCAGCAGTTACTCGATTTGGCAGGGGGACTACGAGCAGTACTTC
D gene: TRBD2; J gene: TRBJ2-5; clone size: -; V gene: TRBV9; CDR3 protein: CASSKGAGLAEQETQYF; CDR3 DNA: TGTGCCAGCAGCAAAGGAGCGGGACTAGCGGAACAAGAGACCCAGTACTTC
D gene: TRBD2; J gene: TRBJ2-3; clone size: -; V gene: TRBV11-2; CDR3 protein: CASSVRPPLAGAADTQYF; CDR3 DNA: TGTGCCAGCAGCGTAAGACCCCCACTAGCGGGAGCGGCAGATACGCAGTATTTT
D gene: -; J gene: TRBJ1-2; clone size: -; V gene: TRBV4-1; CDR3 protein: CASSQGGAVDSYTF; CDR3 DNA: TGCGCCAGCAGCCAAGGAGGGGCCGTGGATAGCTACACCTTC
D gene: -; J gene: TRBJ1-2; clone size: -; V gene: TRBV12-3/TRBV12-4; CDR3 protein: CASSGYGYTF; CDR3 DNA: TGTGCCAGCAGCGGGTATGGCTACACCTTC
D gene: -; J gene: TRBJ1-2; clone size: -; V gene: TRBV5-6; CDR3 protein: CASSLESRYGYTF; CDR3 DNA: TGTGCCAGCAGCTTGGAGTCGAGATATGGCTACACCTTC
D gene: TRBD2; J gene: TRBJ2-1; clone size: -; V gene: TRBV29-1; CDR3 protein: CSVVKVLAGVFGRRGINEQFF; CDR3 DNA: TGCAGCGTTGTTAAAGTACTAGCGGGAGTTTTCGGTCGCCGCGGCATCAATGAGCAGTTCTTC
D gene: -; J gene: TRBJ1-2; clone size: -; V gene: TRBV5-5; CDR3 protein: CASSLDGNYGYTF; CDR3 DNA: TGTGCCAGCAGCTTGGATGGGAACTATGGCTACACCTTC
D gene: TRBD2; J gene: TRBJ2-1; clone size: -; V gene: TRBV30; CDR3 protein: CAWSVIAGSYNEQFF; CDR3 DNA: TGTGCCTGGAGTGTAATAGCGGGATCCTACAATGAGCAGTTCTTC
D gene: -; J gene: TRBJ2-1; clone size: -; V gene: TRBV6-4; CDR3 protein: CASSEYSETRSISEQFF; CDR3 DNA: TGTGCCAGCAGTGAGTATTCAGAGACTAGGAGTATATCTGAGCAGTTCTTC